This T cell receptor (beta chain) was profiled in a study of T-cell memory formation after mild COVID-19 (dated by TCRdb to about 2021). For the wider study: TCR sequence clusters from the two donors were largely donor specific. Two young, previously healthy adult volunteers made up the cohort, one male and one female. In two donors, T-cell clones that expanded and contracted after mild COVID-19 were followed by sequencing TCRalpha and TCRbeta repertoires longitudinally.

Including the terminal cysteine and phenylalanine, the CDR3 comprises 13 residues. Here the CDR3 DNA is all that survives: 39 bases in frame from base 1. From the germline V gene (reference sequence), CDR1 is DFQATT and CDR2 is SNEGSKA. Between the V and J ends, shortened by 5 bases and 8 bases respectively, the junction contains 18 bases. This clonotype was counted at least ten times. Which antigen it targets is not known. No base qualities exist here, and no much larger clone lies one base off it. Ficoll-Paque density gradient centrifugation was the method used to isolate PBMCs. Sequencing took place on an Illumina NovaSeq 6000. cDNA libraries for TCRalpha and TCRbeta were prepared by 5'RACE using constant-segment primers, with sample barcodes and unique molecular identifiers added. RNA was extracted from every sample with Trizol reagent. Library amplification was performed in two PCR steps, and a second sample barcode and Illumina TruSeq adapters were introduced in the second step. The libraries were sequenced on an Illumina NovaSeq using 2 x 150 bp paired-end reads. On the authors' methods: Reads were demultiplexed and collapsed into UMI-guided consensus sequences with migec v1.2.7. Using mixcr v2.1.11, UMI consensuses were aligned to TRA and TRB V and J templates and then assembled into clonotypes. A clonotype was counted as expanded or contracted only if both edgeR and NoisET called the change significant, with noise models trained on biological replicates. edgeR calls used a false discovery rate-adjusted p below 0.01 and a log2 fold-change threshold of 1. As an exploratory analysis of dynamics, max-normalized trajectories of the 1000 most abundant clonotypes were examined with PCA combined with hierarchical clustering. Each responding clone was given a CD4 or CD8 phenotype based on the CD4+ and CD8+ repertoires, which had been sequenced separately. The public sequencing data were trimmed at Q25 with fastp and processed into clonotypes with MiXCR by TCRdb, which kept only in-frame beta chains. One record per CDR3 amino acid sequence lists the most common genes and DNA. The V and J calls, along with clone size, are taken from TCRdb and not from the paper's own processing. This sample lists 200,000 or so distinct CDR3 sequences; more than 8% were detected once. In total, the top ten clones hold roughly 4% of the sample.

Results the study describes overall, beyond this receptor: Contracting CD4+ clones appeared mostly in the CM and EM memory subsets, whereas CD8+ clones were enriched in EMRA. The second-wave clones that peaked on day 37 were not confirmed to be SARS-CoV-2 specific. Some responding clones were detected in pre-infection memory, which suggested that pre-existing cross-reactive memory T cells had joined the SARS-CoV-2 response. Only a couple of mild cases were covered by the study, and larger cohorts that include severe cases with pre-infection samples were considered necessary. Balanced CD4/CD8 phenotypes were observed for clones contracting from day 15 to 85, whereas a bias towards CD4+ was observed for a second wave of clones expanding from day 15 to 37.

Sequencing used PBMCs or a T cell subset sorted from them (not recorded which). The V and J segments used are TRBV20-1 and TRBJ1-1; the best D guess is TRBD1, with 5 bases matching. The TCR comes from a man aged 18 to 35 who had mild COVID-19 (a few samples of this study predate the infection). The sample titles of this study are shuffled in the database, so cell type and time point are left out; the donor was told from shared clones. This receptor has the CDR3 CSAPRAGAAEAFF. The DNA sequence follows: TGCAGTGCTCCAAGGGCCGGGGCTGCGGAAGCTTTCTTT.